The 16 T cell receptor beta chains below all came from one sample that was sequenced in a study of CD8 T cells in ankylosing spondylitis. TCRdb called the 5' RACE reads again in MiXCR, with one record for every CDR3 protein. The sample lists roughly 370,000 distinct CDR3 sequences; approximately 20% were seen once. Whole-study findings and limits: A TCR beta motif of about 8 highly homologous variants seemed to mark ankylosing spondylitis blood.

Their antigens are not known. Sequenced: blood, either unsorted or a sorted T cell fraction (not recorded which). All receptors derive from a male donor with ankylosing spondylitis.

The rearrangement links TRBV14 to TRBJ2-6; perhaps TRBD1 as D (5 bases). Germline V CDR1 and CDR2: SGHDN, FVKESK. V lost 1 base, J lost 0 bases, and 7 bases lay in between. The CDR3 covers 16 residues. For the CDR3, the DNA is TGTGCCAGCAGCCAAGGACAGCTCTCTGGGGCCAACGTCCTGACTTTC. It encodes CASSQGQLSGANVLTF.

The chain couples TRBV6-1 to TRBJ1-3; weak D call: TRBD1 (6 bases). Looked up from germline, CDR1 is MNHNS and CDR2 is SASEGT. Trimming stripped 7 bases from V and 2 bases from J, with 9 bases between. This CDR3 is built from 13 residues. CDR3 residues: CASIQGTGNTIYF. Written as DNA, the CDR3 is TGTGCCAGCATCCAGGGGACTGGAAACACCATATATTTT.

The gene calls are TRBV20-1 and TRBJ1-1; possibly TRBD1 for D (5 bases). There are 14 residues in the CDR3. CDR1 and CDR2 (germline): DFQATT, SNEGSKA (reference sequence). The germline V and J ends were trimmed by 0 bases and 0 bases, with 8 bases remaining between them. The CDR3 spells CSAREQGMNTEAFF. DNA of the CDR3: TGCAGTGCTAGAGAGCAGGGCATGAACACTGAAGCTTTCTTT.

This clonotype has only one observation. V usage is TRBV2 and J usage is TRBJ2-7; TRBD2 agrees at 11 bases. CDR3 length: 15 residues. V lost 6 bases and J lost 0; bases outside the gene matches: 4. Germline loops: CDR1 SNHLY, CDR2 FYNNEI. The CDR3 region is CASRAGTSGSYEQYF. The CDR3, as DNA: TGTGCCAGCAGGGCCGGGACTAGCGGCTCCTACGAGCAGTACTTC.

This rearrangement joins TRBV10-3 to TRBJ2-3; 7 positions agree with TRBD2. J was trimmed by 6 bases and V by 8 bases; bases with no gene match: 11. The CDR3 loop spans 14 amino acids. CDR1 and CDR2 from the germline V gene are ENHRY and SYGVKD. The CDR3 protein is CAIALAEMRDTQYF. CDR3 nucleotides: TGTGCCATCGCGCTAGCGGAGATGCGGGATACGCAGTATTTT.

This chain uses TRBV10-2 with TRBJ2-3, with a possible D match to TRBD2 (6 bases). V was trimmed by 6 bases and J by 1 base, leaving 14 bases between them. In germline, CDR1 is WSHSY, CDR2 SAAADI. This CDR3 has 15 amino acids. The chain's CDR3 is CASRAPGTGTDTQYF. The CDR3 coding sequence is TGCGCCAGCAGAGCTCCCGGGACTGGCACAGATACGCAGTATTTT.

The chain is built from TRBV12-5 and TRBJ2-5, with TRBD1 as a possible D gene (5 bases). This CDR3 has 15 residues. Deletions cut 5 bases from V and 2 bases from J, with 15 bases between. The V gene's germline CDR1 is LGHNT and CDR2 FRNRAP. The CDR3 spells CASGQMTVSQETQYF. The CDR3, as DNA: TGTGCTAGTGGTCAGATGACAGTATCTCAAGAGACCCAGTACTTC.

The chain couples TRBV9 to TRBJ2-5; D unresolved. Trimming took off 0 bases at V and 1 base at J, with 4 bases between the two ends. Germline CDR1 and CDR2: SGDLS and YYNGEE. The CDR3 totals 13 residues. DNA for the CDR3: TGTGCCAGCAGCGTAGGGCTCCAAGAGACCCAGTACTTC. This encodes CASSVGLQETQYF.

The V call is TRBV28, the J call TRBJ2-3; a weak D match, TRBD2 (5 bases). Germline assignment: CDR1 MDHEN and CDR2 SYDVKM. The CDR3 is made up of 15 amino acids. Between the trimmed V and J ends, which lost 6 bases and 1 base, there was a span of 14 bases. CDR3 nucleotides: TGTGCCAGCAGCGGTGGCGGAGGCGGCACAGATACGCAGTATTTT. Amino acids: CASSGGGGGTDTQYF. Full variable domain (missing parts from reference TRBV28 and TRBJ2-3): DVKVTQSSRYLVKRTGEKVFLECVQDMDHENMFWYRQDPGLGLRLIYFSYDVKMKEKGDIPEGYSVSREKKERFSLILESASTNQTSMYLCASSGGGGGTDTQYFGPGTRLTVL.

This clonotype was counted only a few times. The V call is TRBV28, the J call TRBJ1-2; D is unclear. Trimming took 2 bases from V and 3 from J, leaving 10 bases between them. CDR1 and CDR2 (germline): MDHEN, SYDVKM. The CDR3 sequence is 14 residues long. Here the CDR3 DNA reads TGTGCCAGCAGTTTACCGGAGCTTTACTATGGCTACACCTTC. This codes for CASSLPELYYGYTF.

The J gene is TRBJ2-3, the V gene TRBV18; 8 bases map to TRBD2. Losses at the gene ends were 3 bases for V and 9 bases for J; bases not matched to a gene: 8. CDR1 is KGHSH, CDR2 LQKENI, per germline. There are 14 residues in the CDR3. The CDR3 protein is CASSPSAGEGTQYF. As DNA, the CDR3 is TGTGCCAGCTCACCCTCAGCGGGAGAAGGCACGCAGTATTTT. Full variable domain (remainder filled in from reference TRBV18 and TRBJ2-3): NAGVMQNPRHLVRRRGQEARLRCSPMKGHSHVYWYRQLPEEGLKFMVYLQKENIIDESGMPKERFSAEFPKEGPSILRIQQVVRGDSAAYFCASSPSAGEGTQYFGPGTRLTVL.

The CDR3 nucleotides read TGTGCCAGCGCGGGACTAGCGGGAACCAGCGGCGGGGAGCTGTTTTTT. This translates into CASAGLAGTSGGELFF. V is TRBV3-1 and J is TRBJ2-2, with 13 bases that match TRBD2. V shed 8 bases, J shed 7 bases, and the junction held 10 bases outside the gene matches. The CDR3 length is 16 residues. Germline V lookup: CDR1 LGHDT, CDR2 YNNKEL (reference sequence).

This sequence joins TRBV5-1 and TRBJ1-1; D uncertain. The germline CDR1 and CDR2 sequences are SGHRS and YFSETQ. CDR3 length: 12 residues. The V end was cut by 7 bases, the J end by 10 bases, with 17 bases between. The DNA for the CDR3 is TGCGCCAGCGTCGGTGCCGGGGTGAGAGCTTTCTTT. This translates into CASVGAGVRAFF.

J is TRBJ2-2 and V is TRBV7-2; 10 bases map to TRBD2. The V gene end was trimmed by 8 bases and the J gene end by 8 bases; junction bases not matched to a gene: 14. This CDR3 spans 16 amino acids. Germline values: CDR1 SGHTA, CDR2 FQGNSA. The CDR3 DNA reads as TGTGCCAGCGCCACGACCCTAGCGGGAGTAGGAGGGGAGCTGTTTTTT. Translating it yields CASATTLAGVGGELFF.

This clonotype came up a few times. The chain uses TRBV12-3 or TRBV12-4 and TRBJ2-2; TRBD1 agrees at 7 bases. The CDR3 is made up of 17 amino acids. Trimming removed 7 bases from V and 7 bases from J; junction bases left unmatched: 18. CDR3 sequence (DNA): TGTGCCAGCACCCGGTGGCAGGGGGTAACCGGCGGCGGGGAGCTGTTTTTT. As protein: CASTRWQGVTGGGELFF.

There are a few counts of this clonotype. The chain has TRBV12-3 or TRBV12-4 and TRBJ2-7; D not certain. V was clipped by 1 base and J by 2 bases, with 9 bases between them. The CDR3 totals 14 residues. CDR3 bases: TGTGCCAGCAGTTTAGGTCCCAGGCCCTACGAGCAGTACTTC. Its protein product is CASSLGPRPYEQYF.